Listed here are 32 T cell receptor beta chains from one sample, sequenced in a study of T cells in Graves' hyperthyroidism and ophthalmopathy. Amplification yielded TCR beta CDR3 regions, with RNA transcripts as the source. The HTBI set primed first-round TCR CDR3 RT-PCR. TCRdb recomputed calls from the multiplex PCR reads with MiXCR, one row per CDR3 protein. The sample has a few hundred thousand distinct CDR3 sequences, around 25% seen once. Sequencing used blood. These receptors were obtained from a middle-aged man with Graves' hyperthyroidism.

The genes are TRBV6-1 and TRBJ2-1; D unclear. There are 14 residues in the CDR3. The germline CDR1 and CDR2 sequences are MNHNS and SASEGT. Trimming pared 5 bases from V and 6 bases from J, leaving 14 bases between. DNA of the CDR3: TGTGCCAGCAGTACCGGACCAGCCGGCAATGAGCAGTTCTTC. As protein: CASSTGPAGNEQFF.

This clonotype has a handful of counts. V usage is TRBV18 and J usage is TRBJ2-7; D gene ambiguous. Germline V gene sequence: CDR1 KGHSH, CDR2 LQKENI. V was cut by 4 bases and J by 5 bases, with 12 bases left in between. This CDR3 comprises 13 residues. CDR3 bases: TGTGCCAGCTCACATGGCAGGTTCGACGAGCAGTACTTC. Its translation is CASSHGRFDEQYF.

On this clonotype: Since a much larger clone is just one base distant, this may be a read error. This chain uses TRBV28 with TRBJ1-2; D may be TRBD1 (6 bases). In germline, CDR1 is MDHEN, CDR2 SYDVKM. This CDR3 is built from 12 residues. CDR3 protein: CASSFGGNGCTF. The CDR3 coding sequence is TGTGCCAGCAGTTTTGGGGGCAATGGCTGCACCTTC.

This chain links TRBV10-3 with TRBJ2-1; D may be TRBD2 (5 bases). Germline V lookup: CDR1 ENHRY, CDR2 SYGVKD. This CDR3 comprises 13 residues. The V and J ends lost 7 bases and 9 bases respectively, with 16 bases between them. The CDR3 here is CAIMRGPGGEQFF. For the CDR3, the DNA is TGTGCCATCATGAGAGGTCCCGGAGGTGAGCAGTTCTTC.

J is TRBJ2-3 and V is TRBV5-1; no definite D call. V shed 5 bases and J shed 2 bases, with 12 bases lying between them. Germline CDR1 SGHRS, CDR2 YFSETQ. The CDR3 extends over 14 amino acids. The CDR3 protein is CASSFVSNTDTQYF. CDR3 in DNA: TGCGCCAGCAGTTTTGTCTCAAACACAGATACGCAGTATTTT.

There are a few counts of this clonotype. The chain joins TRBV20-1 to TRBJ2-7, with a weak D call TRBD1 (5 bases). V lost 4 bases to trimming and J lost 6 bases, with 13 bases between them. Germline-derived CDR1 and CDR2 are DFQATT and SNEGSKA (reference sequence). This CDR3 has 12 residues. The CDR3 is CSATLMGPEQYF. As DNA, the CDR3 is TGCAGTGCTACCCTGATGGGGCCCGAGCAGTACTTC.

In this sample, this clonotype turned up once. This chain joins TRBV24-1 and TRBJ2-5; D is possibly TRBD1 or TRBD2 (5 bases each). V lost 6 bases and J lost 5, with 15 bases in between. CDR1 and CDR2 from the germline V gene are KGHDR and SFDVKD. The CDR3 covers 14 residues. The CDR3 DNA is TGTGCCACCAGTAAGGTAGGGGACGGTGAGACCCAGTACTTC. This translates into CATSKVGDGETQYF.

This clonotype was found a few times. The chain employs TRBV20-1 and TRBJ2-1, with 7 bases identical to TRBD2. Germline CDR1 is DFQATT and CDR2 is SNEGSKA (reference sequence). The CDR3 spans 14 residues. The junction had 12 bases not matched to a gene; V was cut back by 6 bases and J by 7 bases. This CDR3 reads CSAELEGTTNEQFF. The CDR3 DNA reads TGCAGTGCAGAGCTCGAGGGGACTACAAATGAGCAGTTCTTC.

The CDR3 region is CASSFGLAGNNEQFF. CDR3 coding DNA: TGTGCCAGCAGCTTTGGACTAGCGGGAAACAATGAGCAGTTCTTC. The rearrangement joins TRBV11-2 to TRBJ2-1; 12 bases agree with TRBD2. V trimming: 3 bases; J trimming: 5 bases; junction bases outside the gene matches: 2. The CDR3 loop spans 15 amino acids. Germline V gene lookup returns CDR1 SGHAT and CDR2 FQNNGV.

This clonotype was seen a handful of times. The genes are TRBV20-1 and TRBJ1-1, with 9 bases matching TRBD1. This CDR3 has 15 residues. Trimming removed 4 bases from V and 3 bases from J; junction bases left unmatched: 9. Looked up from germline, CDR1 is DFQATT and CDR2 is SNEGSKA (reference sequence). The DNA of the CDR3 is TGCAGTGCTAAATGGACAGGGGTTCGGGACACTGAAGCTTTCTTT. As protein: CSAKWTGVRDTEAFF.

The chain carries TRBV28 and TRBJ2-7, with a possible D match to TRBD1 (6 bases). The CDR3 has 13 amino acids. Trimming shortened V by 11 bases and J by 1 base, and 15 bases separated the two germline ends. Germline CDR1 and CDR2: MDHEN and SYDVKM. The CDR3, as DNA: TGTGCCGTCACTACAGGGTTTTCCTACGAGCAGTACTTC. It specifies CAVTTGFSYEQYF. Full variable domain (missing parts from reference TRBV28 and TRBJ2-7): DVKVTQSSRYLVKRTGEKVFLECVQDMDHENMFWYRQDPGLGLRLIYFSYDVKMKEKGDIPEGYSVSREKKERFSLILESASTNQTSMYLCAVTTGFSYEQYFGPGTRLTVT.

This clonotype came up a few times. The rearrangement joins TRBV28 to TRBJ2-7; D perhaps matches TRBD1 (6 bases). In germline, CDR1 is MDHEN, CDR2 SYDVKM. The CDR3 has 13 amino acids. The V end lost 10 bases, the J end lost 4 bases, and 17 bases lay between the germline ends. The CDR3 DNA reads as TGTGCCACCGTGAGAAGGGGGTTATACGAGCAGTACTTC. Translating gives CATVRRGLYEQYF.

A single count supports this clonotype. This chain links TRBV19 with TRBJ2-2; TRBD2 agrees at 14 bases. The J segment lost 2 bases and the V segment lost 9 bases, leaving 11 bases of the junction unmatched. The CDR3 has 18 residues. Germline lookup yields CDR1 LNHDA and CDR2 SQIVND (reference sequence). CDR3 loop: CASTGTSGSRGNTGELFF. The DNA of the CDR3 is TGTGCCAGCACCGGGACTAGCGGGAGTCGGGGTAACACCGGGGAGCTGTTTTTT.

The chain recombines TRBV11-2 with TRBJ2-3, with D unclear. The germline V gene encodes CDR1 SGHAT and CDR2 FQNNGV. With 3 bases removed from V and 2 bases from J, the gap between germline ends came to 18 bases. There are 17 residues in the CDR3. In DNA, the CDR3 is TGTGCCAGCAGCTTGCTCCTAACGGCTCGGTTCACAGATACGCAGTATTTT. This gives the protein CASSLLLTARFTDTQYF.

This chain joins TRBV6-1 and TRBJ1-6; a weak D match, TRBD1 (5 bases). The CDR3 length is 14 residues. V gave up 2 bases and J gave up 10 bases, with 12 bases separating them. The V gene's germline CDR1 is MNHNS and CDR2 SASEGT. DNA of the CDR3: TGTGCCAGCAGTGAAATACTGGGGGAATCACCCCTCCACTTT. Its protein product is CASSEILGESPLHF.

This clonotype was detected many times. The chain uses TRBV12-3 or TRBV12-4 and TRBJ1-1; weak D call: TRBD1 (5 bases). V was pared by 7 bases and J by 0 bases, with 12 bases between. The length of the CDR3 is 14 residues. CDR3 residues: CASKGEGMNTEAFF. The CDR3 nucleotides are TGTGCCAGCAAAGGGGAGGGGATGAACACTGAAGCTTTCTTT.

This clonotype was seen ten or more times. The gene calls are TRBV20-1 and TRBJ2-5; 7 nucleotides align to TRBD2. The CDR3 consists of 14 residues. J was trimmed by 1 base and V by 4 bases; bases with no gene match: 6. Germline CDR1 and CDR2: DFQATT and SNEGSKA (reference sequence). The CDR3 protein is CSATIAGPQETQYF. Here the CDR3 DNA reads TGCAGTGCTACCATAGCGGGTCCCCAAGAGACCCAGTACTTC.

V and J are TRBV24-1 and TRBJ2-5, with 11 bases matching TRBD1. The germline CDR1 and CDR2 sequences are KGHDR and SFDVKD. With V trimmed by 6 bases and J by 7 bases, 12 bases remained unmatched. This CDR3 has 16 amino acids. This CDR3 reads CATSPRTGGVGWTQYF. The CDR3 coding sequence is TGTGCCACCAGTCCCAGGACAGGGGGCGTGGGATGGACCCAGTACTTC.

Comment on this clonotype: The conserved closing phenylalanine or tryptophan is absent in this CDR3, likely reflecting a read error. The chain recombines TRBV20-1 with TRBJ1-4, with D possibly matching TRBD1 (5 bases). The CDR3 totals 14 residues. V shed 4 bases and J shed 8 bases, with 17 bases lying between them. Germline V gene data show CDR1 as DFQATT and CDR2 as SNEGSKA (reference sequence). The chain's CDR3 is CSAIDSSLGEKLFS. The CDR3 DNA sequence: TGCAGTGCTATCGACAGCTCCCTGGGCGAAAAACTGTTTTCT.

The chain has TRBV7-9 and TRBJ1-2; D possibly corresponds to TRBD1 (6 bases). Trimming cost V 3 bases and J 6 bases, with 14 bases left between them. The CDR3 extends over 14 amino acids. In germline, CDR1 is SEHNR, CDR2 FQNEAQ (reference sequence). The CDR3 nucleotides are TGTGCCAGCAGCTTCGTCAACAGGGTGGATGGCTACACCTTC. Translated: CASSFVNRVDGYTF.

This clonotype was seen only a few times. The chain joins TRBV14 to TRBJ2-3; 7 bases are a match to TRBD2. Germline CDR1 and CDR2: SGHDN and FVKESK. The V segment lost 2 bases and the J segment 8 bases; nucleotides outside the gene matches: 10. The CDR3 loop spans 15 amino acids. CDR3 sequence reads: CASSQRLAAFGTQYF. CDR3 in DNA: TGTGCCAGCAGCCAAAGACTAGCCGCTTTTGGTACGCAGTATTTT.

The V gene is TRBV20-1, the J gene TRBJ2-7, with 8 bases lining up with TRBD2. The V gene end was trimmed by 4 bases and the J gene end by 4 bases; junction bases not matched to a gene: 15. The CDR3 is 16 amino acids. Germline V lookup: CDR1 DFQATT, CDR2 SNEGSKA (reference sequence). In nucleotides, the CDR3 is TGCAGTGCTAAAAATACCCGGAGCGGGAGTCAGTACGAGCAGTACTTC. Protein product: CSAKNTRSGSQYEQYF.

In this sample, this clonotype turned up a few times. The genes are TRBV2 and TRBJ2-3; D unclear. This CDR3 spans 12 amino acids. V lost 7 bases to trimming and J lost 10 bases, with 15 bases between them. Germline values: CDR1 SNHLY, CDR2 FYNNEI. CDR3 sequence: CASKFDEVAQYF. The CDR3 region has the DNA TGTGCCAGCAAATTCGATGAGGTTGCGCAGTATTTT.

V usage is TRBV29-1 and J usage is TRBJ2-1; D uncertain. Germline V lookup: CDR1 SQVTM, CDR2 ANQGSEA. The ends were cut back, 3 bases at V and 5 bases at J, with 11 bases in the middle. The CDR3 runs 13 residues. As DNA, the CDR3 is TGCAGCGTTGACAGAAAAAACAACAATGAGCAGTTCTTC. Translating gives CSVDRKNNNEQFF.

This clonotype came up a few times. The chain recombines TRBV2 with TRBJ2-1; D remains unclear. The CDR3 extends over 12 amino acids. Germline assignment: CDR1 SNHLY and CDR2 FYNNEI. V dropped 4 bases and J dropped 9 bases, with 10 bases sitting between them. CDR3 loop: CASSALLSEQFF. As DNA, the CDR3 is TGTGCCAGCAGTGCCCTCTTGAGTGAGCAGTTCTTC.

J is TRBJ2-3 and V is TRBV11-2; D remains unclear. The CDR3 has 10 amino acids. Trimming took off 9 bases at V and 0 bases at J, with 1 base between the two ends. Germline CDR1 and CDR2: SGHAT and FQNNGV. CDR3 in amino acids: CASSTDTQYF. DNA for the CDR3: TGTGCCAGTAGCACAGATACGCAGTATTTT.

This clonotype was picked up many times. The chain joins TRBV12-3 or TRBV12-4 to TRBJ2-7, with 13 bases lining up with TRBD2. This CDR3 has 15 residues. V was pared by 5 bases and J by 1 base, with 2 bases of the junction left unmatched. CDR3 in DNA: TGTGCCAGCAGTGAGACTAGCGGGAGGTCCTACGAGCAGTACTTC. It translates to CASSETSGRSYEQYF.

This clonotype was seen a few times. J is TRBJ2-1 and V is TRBV13, with no clear D. The ends were cut back, 3 bases at V and 8 bases at J, with 11 bases in the middle. This CDR3 is built from 13 residues. From germline, CDR1 is PRHDT and CDR2 FYEKMQ (reference sequence). The CDR3 here is CASSFKVSDEQFF. DNA for the CDR3: TGTGCCAGCAGCTTTAAAGTGAGCGATGAGCAGTTCTTC.

This clonotype was picked up many times. Here the CDR3 DNA reads TGTGCCAGCAGCTTAGGGACCCCTCGGGAGCAGTACTTC. It specifies CASSLGTPREQYF. The V gene is TRBV7-2, the J gene TRBJ2-7; D unclear. V was clipped by 1 base and J by 7 bases, with 11 bases between them. From germline, CDR1 is SGHTA and CDR2 FQGNSA. The CDR3 contains 13 residues.

This clonotype was picked up many times. The V call is TRBV28, the J call TRBJ1-5; unclear D gene. The length of the CDR3 is 14 residues. V was pared by 6 bases and J by 7 bases, with 16 bases between. The germline CDR1 and CDR2 sequences are MDHEN and SYDVKM. CDR3: CASRYREPLQPQHF. The CDR3 coding sequence is TGTGCCAGCAGATACCGGGAGCCGTTGCAGCCCCAGCATTTT.

This chain joins TRBV28 and TRBJ1-2; TRBD1 might be the D (5 bases). V shed 5 bases and J shed 8 bases, with 18 bases lying between them. The CDR3 covers 14 residues. Germline CDR1 reads MDHEN; CDR2 reads SYDVKM. The CDR3 bases are TGTGCCAGCAGTACCACCGGGGGGGATGGAGGCTACACCTTC. The encoded protein is CASSTTGGDGGYTF.

This clonotype occurred a few times. The chain employs TRBV18 and TRBJ1-2; D is perhaps TRBD1 (5 bases). CDR3 length: 13 residues. V lost 2 bases, J lost 4 bases, and 8 bases lay in between. Germline loops: CDR1 KGHSH, CDR2 LQKENI. CDR3 DNA sequence: TGTGCCAGCTCACCAGGGGGGACCTATGGCTACACCTTC. Protein sequence: CASSPGGTYGYTF.